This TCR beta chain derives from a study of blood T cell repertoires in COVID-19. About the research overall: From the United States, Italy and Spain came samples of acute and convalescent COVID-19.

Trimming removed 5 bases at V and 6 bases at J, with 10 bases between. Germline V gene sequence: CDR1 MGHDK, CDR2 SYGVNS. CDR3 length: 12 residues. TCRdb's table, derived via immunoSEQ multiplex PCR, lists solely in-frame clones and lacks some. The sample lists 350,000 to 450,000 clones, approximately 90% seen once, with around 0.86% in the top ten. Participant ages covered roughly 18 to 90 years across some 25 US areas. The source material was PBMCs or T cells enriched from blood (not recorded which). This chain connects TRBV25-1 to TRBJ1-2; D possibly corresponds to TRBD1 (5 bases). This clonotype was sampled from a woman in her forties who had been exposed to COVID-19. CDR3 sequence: CASSPGKDGYTF. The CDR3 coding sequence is TGTGCCAGCAGTCCAGGGAAAGATGGCTACACCTTC.